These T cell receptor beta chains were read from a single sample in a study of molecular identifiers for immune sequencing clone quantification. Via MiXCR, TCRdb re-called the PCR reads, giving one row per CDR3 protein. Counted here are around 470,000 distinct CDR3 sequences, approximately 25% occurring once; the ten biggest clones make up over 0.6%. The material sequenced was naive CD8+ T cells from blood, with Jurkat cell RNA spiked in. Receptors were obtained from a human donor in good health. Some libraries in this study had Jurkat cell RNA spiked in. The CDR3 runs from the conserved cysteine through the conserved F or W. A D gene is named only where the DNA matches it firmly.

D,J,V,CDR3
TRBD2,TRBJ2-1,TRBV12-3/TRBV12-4,CASNPGLAEYNEQFF
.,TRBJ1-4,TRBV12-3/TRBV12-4,CASSNPAANEKLSF
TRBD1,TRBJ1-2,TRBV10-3,CAISERQGAFNGYTF
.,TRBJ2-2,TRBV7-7,CASSPSPSGTWDTGELFF
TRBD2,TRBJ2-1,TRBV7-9,CASSRNISGRVFNEQFF
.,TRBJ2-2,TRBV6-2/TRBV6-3,CASSYGRGRSNTGELFF
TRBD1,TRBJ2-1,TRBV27,CASSLQGEDDEQFF
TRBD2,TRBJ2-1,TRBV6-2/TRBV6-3,CASSWETSGRRNEQFF
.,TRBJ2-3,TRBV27,CASSPPGPVTDTQYF
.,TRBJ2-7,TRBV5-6,CASSWGDSHEQYF
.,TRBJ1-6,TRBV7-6,CASSQSLGRVDSPLHF
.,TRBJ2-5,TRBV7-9,CASSSGLLKTQYF
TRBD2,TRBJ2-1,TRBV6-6,CASSYDWREGYNEQFF
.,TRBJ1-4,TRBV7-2,CASSLGGYNEKLFF
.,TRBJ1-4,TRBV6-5,CASSYSPRVDIEKLFF
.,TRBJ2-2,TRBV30,CAWTQMNTGELFF
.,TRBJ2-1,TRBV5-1,CASSLAPTSYNEQFF
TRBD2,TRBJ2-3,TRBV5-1,CANSLRQTSGSTDTQYF
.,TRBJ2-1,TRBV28,CASSFIPGKQFF
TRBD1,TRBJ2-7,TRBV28,CASSFRGRVNEQYF
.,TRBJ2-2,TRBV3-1,CASSQERGKGNTGELFF
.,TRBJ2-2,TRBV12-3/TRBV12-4,CASSWAGPRSGELFF
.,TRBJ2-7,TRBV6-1,CASSATDEYEQYF
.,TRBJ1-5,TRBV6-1,CASSEVGALSQPQHF
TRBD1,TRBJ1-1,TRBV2,CASNLGQGQTLNTEAFF
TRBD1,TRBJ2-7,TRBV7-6,CASSPRRDRVYEQYF
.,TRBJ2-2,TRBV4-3,CASSQEGLGTAGELFF
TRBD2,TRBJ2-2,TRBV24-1,CATSDRGLGNTGELFF
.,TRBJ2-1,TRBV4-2,CASSQDLYIGLQVYNEQFF
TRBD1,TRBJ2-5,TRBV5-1,CASSGDRGRQETQYF
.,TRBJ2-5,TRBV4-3,CASSQVGGGETQYF
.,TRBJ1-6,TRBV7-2,CASSLTGLGSSYNSPLHF
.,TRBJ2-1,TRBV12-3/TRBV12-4,CASSSGTFKGNEQFF
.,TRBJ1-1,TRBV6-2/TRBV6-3,CASSSGHPLEAFF
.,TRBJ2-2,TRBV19,CASSFKAGELFF
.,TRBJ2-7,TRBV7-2,CASSFGPLEQYF
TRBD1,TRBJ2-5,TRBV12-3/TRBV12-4,CASSWSTGVETQYF
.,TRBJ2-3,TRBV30,CAWKREDTQYF
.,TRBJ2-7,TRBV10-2,CASGGPGRGYEQYF
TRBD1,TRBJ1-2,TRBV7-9,CASSPPTGGGYGYTF
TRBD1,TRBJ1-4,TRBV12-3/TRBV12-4,CASSLTQGVPNEKLFF
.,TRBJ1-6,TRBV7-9,CASSLLGQPPLHF
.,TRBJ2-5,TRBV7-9,CASSLRVRGGAETQYF
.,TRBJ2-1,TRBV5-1,CASGFEGAYNEQFF
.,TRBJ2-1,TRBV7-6,CASSFLNHEQFF
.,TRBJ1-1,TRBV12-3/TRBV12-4,CASSATWAGEAFF
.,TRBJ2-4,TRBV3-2,CASSQCKVDIIQYF
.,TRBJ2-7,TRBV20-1,CSARDRLVNYEQYF